This entry lists 17 T cell receptor beta chains sequenced from one sample in a study of blood T cell repertoires in COVID-19. Here immunoSEQ multiplex PCR was the method, and the copy in TCRdb shows in-frame clones only, minus some. The sample has under 130,000 clones, approximately 89% seen once; the top ten hold roughly 15%. The source material was peripheral blood. The source is a woman older than 75 in a cohort sampled during active COVID-19.

This clone was seen only once. The chain combines TRBV11-2 with TRBJ2-7, with D uncertain. The CDR3 covers 15 residues. V was pared by 1 base and J by 3 bases, with 13 bases between. CDR1 is SGHAT and CDR2 is FQNNGV in the germline V gene. The CDR3 loop reads CASSLALLQSYEQYF. The CDR3 bases are TGTGCCAGCAGCTTAGCCCTGTTACAAAGCTACGAGCAGTACTTC.

This clone was detected once. The sample carries other DNA sequences with the same CDR3. The chain has TRBV5-1 and TRBJ2-3; D gene uncertain. Germline V gives CDR1 SGHRS, CDR2 YFSETQ. The V and J ends lost 0 bases and 0 bases respectively, with 5 bases between them. The CDR3 spans 14 residues. CDR3 sequence (DNA): TGCGCCAGCAGCTTGGCCACTAGCACAGATACGCAGTATTTT. It is translated as CASSLATSTDTQYF.

This sequence joins TRBV29-1 and TRBJ2-7, with 8 bases fitting TRBD1. V was pared by 4 bases and J by 2 bases, with 7 bases of the junction left unmatched. Germline loops: CDR1 SQVTM, CDR2 ANQGSEA. The CDR3 sequence is 14 residues long. The CDR3 coding sequence is TGCAGCGTTGCATCATTGGGACAGGCCTACGAGCAGTACTTC. Protein sequence: CSVASLGQAYEQYF.

This clone was detected once. This chain connects TRBV24-1 to TRBJ1-2; no reliable D call. CDR1 is KGHDR and CDR2 is SFDVKD in the germline V gene. Trimming left V 4 bases short and J 5 bases short, with 10 bases between. The CDR3 is 13 residues long. CDR3 in amino acids: CATSDPTEYGYTF. CDR3 DNA: TGTGCCACCAGTGACCCAACAGAGTATGGCTACACCTTC.

The V gene is TRBV19, the J gene TRBJ2-2; 11 nucleotides agree with TRBD1. Germline trimming cut 6 bases from V and 4 bases from J; bases unmatched to any gene: 10. CDR1 and CDR2 from the germline V gene are LNHDA and SQIVND (reference sequence). This CDR3 has 17 residues. The CDR3, as DNA: TGTGCCAGTAGACGGGGTTCCGGGACAGGGGGCACCGGGGAGCTGTTTTTT. The encoded protein is CASRRGSGTGGTGELFF.

The chain combines TRBV6-5 with TRBJ2-1, with 10 bases identical to TRBD2. V shed 2 bases and J 7 bases; nucleotides not matched to a gene: 8. The CDR3 spans 16 residues. Looked up from germline, CDR1 is MNHEY and CDR2 is SVGAGI. CDR3 nucleotides: TGTGCCAGCAGTTACGAGGCTAGCGGGAGAGTTAATGAGCAGTTCTTC. It encodes CASSYEASGRVNEQFF.

The chain recombines TRBV18 with TRBJ1-4, with 8 bases identical to TRBD1. The CDR3 covers 13 residues. Unmatched junction bases numbered 3, after V lost 6 bases and J lost 6 bases. Germline CDR1 is KGHSH and CDR2 is LQKENI. The CDR3 loop is CASSTGQDEKLFF. As DNA, the CDR3 is TGTGCCAGCTCGACGGGACAGGATGAAAAACTGTTTTTT.

This chain connects TRBV25-1 to TRBJ2-3, with TRBD1 identical over 8 bases. V lost 3 bases and J lost 2; bases outside the gene matches: 1. CDR1 MGHDK and CDR2 SYGVNS come from the germline V gene. The CDR3 extends over 14 amino acids. CDR3 nucleotides: TGTGCCAGCAGTGACAGGGGGCACACAGATACGCAGTATTTT. Its protein is CASSDRGHTDTQYF.

The chain has TRBV6-5 and TRBJ2-2; weak D call: TRBD2 (5 bases). Between the trimmed V and J ends, which lost 8 bases and 1 base, there was a span of 14 bases. The CDR3 contains 15 residues. Per the germline V gene, CDR1 is MNHEY and CDR2 is SVGAGI. The CDR3 DNA follows: TGTGCCAGCTCCCGTAGTCGGGGGAACACCGGGGAGCTGTTTTTT. It codes for CASSRSRGNTGELFF.

In this sample, this clone turned up once. The chain links TRBV23-1 to TRBJ2-5, with 7 bases identical to TRBD2. TRBV23-1 belongs to the ORF category, with a function that is uncertain. J lost 2 bases, V lost 8 bases, and 11 bases had no gene match. This CDR3 is 15 amino acids long. The CDR3 coding sequence is TGCGCCAGCTCAAAGAGCGGGGTTGGGCAAGAGACCCAGTACTTC. It translates to CASSKSGVGQETQYF.

The chain links TRBV19 to TRBJ1-5, with D perhaps TRBD1 (5 bases). Germline V gives CDR1 LNHDA, CDR2 SQIVND (reference sequence). The length of the CDR3 is 15 residues. Trimming pared 5 bases from V and 0 bases from J, leaving 11 bases between. The CDR3 region has the DNA TGTGCCAGTAGTCCCACAGGTAATAGCAATCAGCCCCAGCATTTT. Its protein is CASSPTGNSNQPQHF.

The chain has TRBV7-9 and TRBJ2-2; 8 bases agree with TRBD1. The CDR3 contains 18 residues. The junction had 13 bases not matched to a gene; V was cut back by 7 bases and J by 0 bases. The germline gives CDR1 SEHNR, CDR2 FQNEAQ (reference sequence). CDR3 DNA: TGTGCCAGCATCCCAAGGGGGGCAGGGGGCGCGAACACCGGGGAGCTGTTTTTT. It encodes CASIPRGAGGANTGELFF.

The V and J genes are TRBV5-8 and TRBJ2-1, with 10 bases lining up with TRBD2. V shed 3 bases and J 7 bases; nucleotides not matched to a gene: 7. Germline lookup yields CDR1 SGHTS and CDR2 YDEGEE. The CDR3 consists of 15 residues. Here the CDR3 DNA reads TGTGCCAGCAGCTCCGGACTAGCGGACTTTAATGAGCAGTTCTTC. This translates into CASSSGLADFNEQFF.

CDR3 in amino acids: CASSPRDSSNEKLFF. CDR3 in DNA: TGTGCCAGCAGCCCTCGGGACAGCTCTAATGAAAAACTGTTTTTT. This chain joins TRBV3-1 (or the pseudogene TRBV3-2) and TRBJ1-4; 7 nucleotides line up with TRBD1. CDR3 size: 15 residues. The V and J ends lost 4 bases and 3 bases, in that order; junction bases with no gene match: 5. Germline loops: CDR1 LGHDT, CDR2 YNNKEL (reference sequence).

The chain carries TRBV3-1 (or the pseudogene TRBV3-2) and TRBJ2-7; 11 bases fit TRBD2. Germline CDR1 is LGHDT and CDR2 is YNNKEL (reference sequence). This CDR3 contains 15 residues. The trim removed 4 bases at V and 3 bases at J, leaving 5 bases unmatched. The CDR3 protein is CASSREGLADYEQYF. Written as DNA, the CDR3 is TGTGCCAGCAGCCGGGAGGGACTAGCGGACTACGAGCAGTACTTC.

This chain uses TRBV7-2 with TRBJ2-7, with 10 bases aligning to TRBD1. V was clipped by 7 bases and J by 6 bases; unmatched bases: 9. The CDR3 loop spans 14 amino acids. The germline V gene encodes CDR1 SGHTA and CDR2 FQGNSA. CDR3 bases: TGTGCCAGCACCTTCGGGACAGGGGACGTCGAGCAGTACTTC. This translates into CASTFGTGDVEQYF.

The gene calls are TRBV10-3 and TRBJ1-2, with 11 bases aligning to TRBD1. The junction had 6 bases not matched to a gene; V was cut back by 10 bases and J by 5 bases. This CDR3 is built from 13 residues. The germline gives CDR1 ENHRY, CDR2 SYGVKD. CDR3 region: CATRTGGAYGYTF. The CDR3 nucleotides read TGTGCCACTAGGACAGGGGGCGCGTATGGCTACACCTTC.